There are a few counts of the clone carrying this T cell receptor beta chain. TCRdb reprocessed the RT-PCR reads via MiXCR and lists one record per CDR3 protein. This table holds 150,000 or so distinct CDR3 sequences, more than 20% found once. The data stem from a study of patients and donors after allogeneic stem cell transplantation. Trimming at V came to 3 bases and at J to 6 bases, leaving 6 bases not matched to a gene. Germline CDR1 reads MNHEY; CDR2 reads SVGAGI. This CDR3 region has 15 residues. Source material: blood, either unsorted or a sorted T cell fraction (not recorded which). This sequence was found in a human donor who was either an allogeneic HSCT recipient or a stem cell or donor lymphocyte infusion donor (not recorded which). It is not recorded whose cells these are; they may come from a transplant donor. This sequence joins TRBV6-5 and TRBJ2-1, with TRBD2 matching over 9 bases. CDR3 residues: CASSYGGGASNEQFF. The CDR3 DNA is TGTGCCAGCAGTTATGGCGGGGGGGCGAGCAATGAGCAGTTCTTC.